Shown below are 23 T cell receptor beta chains from a single sample sequenced in a study of blood T cell repertoires in COVID-19. Clones were read by immunoSEQ multiplex PCR, and TCRdb kept only the in-frame ones, dropping some. This sample carries approximately 210,000 clones, about nine tenths of them seen once, and the ten largest clones take more than 2%. The sample taken for sequencing was PBMCs or T cells enriched from blood (not recorded which). All receptors come from a woman aged 25 to 45 who had recovered from COVID-19.

J is TRBJ1-6 and V is TRBV24-1, with TRBD1 identical over 7 bases. CDR1 KGHDR and CDR2 SFDVKD come from the germline V gene. This CDR3 has 14 amino acids. The J segment lost 6 bases and the V segment lost 10 bases, leaving 8 bases of the junction unmatched. This CDR3 reads CATPGDRANSPLHF. CDR3 in DNA: TGTGCCACGCCGGGCGACAGGGCTAATTCACCCCTCCACTTT.

CDR3 sequence reads: CASSQQGGEAFF. The CDR3 bases are TGTGCCAGCAGCCAGCAGGGAGGTGAAGCTTTCTTT. The chain is built from TRBV5-6 and TRBJ1-1, with D possibly matching TRBD1 (5 bases). The CDR3 has 12 residues. V lost 4 bases to trimming and J lost 7 bases, with 11 bases between them. Germline CDR1 SGHDT, CDR2 YYEEEE.

The chain combines TRBV5-5 with TRBJ1-1, with 9 nucleotides matching TRBD1. Germline assignment: CDR1 SGHKS and CDR2 YYEKEE (reference sequence). This CDR3 is 14 amino acids long. V shed 4 bases and J 5 bases; nucleotides not matched to a gene: 6. This CDR3 reads CASSTGTGRTEAFF. CDR3 nucleotides: TGTGCCAGCAGCACCGGGACAGGGAGGACTGAAGCTTTCTTT.

The chain employs TRBV6-5 and TRBJ1-1, with D perhaps TRBD1 (5 bases). Looked up from germline, CDR1 is MNHEY and CDR2 is SVGAGI. This CDR3 contains 13 residues. Trimming cost V 7 bases and J 3 bases, with 12 bases left between them. The CDR3 sequence: CASKVRDYTEAFF. CDR3 bases: TGTGCCAGCAAAGTCAGGGACTACACTGAAGCTTTCTTT.

The chain has TRBV15 and TRBJ2-7, with 13 bases fitting TRBD2. The V and J ends lost 2 bases and 1 base, in that order; junction bases with no gene match: 11. Germline lookup yields CDR1 LNHNV and CDR2 YYDKDF (reference sequence). CDR3 length equals 19 residues. The CDR3 spells CATSRPPLRGLAGSYEQYF. In DNA, the CDR3 is TGTGCCACCAGCAGACCCCCACTCCGGGGACTAGCGGGGTCCTACGAGCAGTACTTC.

The rearrangement joins TRBV7-2 to TRBJ2-3, with 15 bases identical to TRBD2. J was trimmed by 0 bases and V by 5 bases; bases with no gene match: 9. The CDR3 is made up of 19 amino acids. Germline V lookup: CDR1 SGHTA, CDR2 FQGNSA. CDR3 protein: CASSRGLAGGVTSTDTQYF. The CDR3 DNA is TGTGCCAGCAGCCGGGGACTAGCGGGGGGAGTGACTAGCACAGATACGCAGTATTTT.

The V and J genes are TRBV7-3 and TRBJ1-1, with D possibly matching TRBD1 (6 bases). Germline V CDR1 and CDR2: SGHTA, FQGTGA. This CDR3 region has 12 residues. Trimming shortened V by 7 bases and J by 5 bases, and 11 bases separated the two germline ends. The CDR3 loop is CASTGAGTEAFF. In DNA, the CDR3 is TGTGCCAGCACAGGGGCTGGGACTGAAGCTTTCTTT.

This chain connects TRBV7-3 to TRBJ1-1; D not resolved. Per the germline V gene, CDR1 is SGHTA and CDR2 is FQGTGA. V was clipped by 3 bases and J by 4 bases, with 6 bases between them. The CDR3 is 12 amino acids. In DNA form, the CDR3 reads TGTGCCAGCAGCTTTTCGGGCACTGAAGCTTTCTTT. Its protein is CASSFSGTEAFF.

The V and J genes are TRBV7-9 and TRBJ1-2; TRBD1 agrees at 7 bases. Germline values: CDR1 SEHNR, CDR2 FQNEAQ (reference sequence). J gave up 3 bases and V 3 bases, and 1 base lay outside the gene matches. The CDR3 loop spans 13 amino acids. The CDR3 DNA reads TGTGCCAGCAGCTTCCAGGGGGACTATGGCTACACCTTC. It encodes CASSFQGDYGYTF.

The chain couples TRBV5-1 to TRBJ2-1; 7 nucleotides line up with TRBD2. Germline values: CDR1 SGHRS, CDR2 YFSETQ. The CDR3 covers 15 residues. V lost 4 bases, J lost 2 bases, and 6 bases stayed unmatched. The DNA of the CDR3 is TGCGCCAGCAGCCTTAGCGGGTACACCTACAATGAGCAGTTCTTC. It yields the protein CASSLSGYTYNEQFF.

The genes are TRBV19 and TRBJ1-5; unclear D gene. The CDR3 contains 16 residues. Trimming left V 2 bases short and J 1 base short, with 12 bases between. Germline CDR1 is LNHDA and CDR2 is SQIVND (reference sequence). DNA for the CDR3: TGTGCCAGTAGTATAAGTGCGGGCGGGAGCAATCAGCCCCAGCATTTT. Amino acids: CASSISAGGSNQPQHF.

The chain links TRBV29-1 to TRBJ2-3; D is unresolved. Per germline, CDR1 SQVTM and CDR2 ANQGSEA. The CDR3 extends over 13 amino acids. The V end was cut by 1 base, the J end by 4 bases, with 9 bases between. CDR3 in DNA: TGCAGCGTTGAAGCATCAACTTCAGATACGCAGTATTTT. It codes for CSVEASTSDTQYF.

The chain employs TRBV4-2 and TRBJ1-1; D is undetermined. V lost 0 bases and J lost 6, with 17 bases in between. CDR1 and CDR2 from the germline V gene are LGHNA and YNFKEQ. The CDR3 extends over 16 amino acids. This CDR3 reads CASSQDGRDGIAEAFF. The CDR3 DNA reads TGTGCCAGCAGCCAAGATGGACGGGATGGGATTGCTGAAGCTTTCTTT.

The CDR3 spells CASSFKYQPQHF. CDR3 in DNA: TGTGCCAGCAGCTTCAAATATCAGCCCCAGCATTTT. The V gene is TRBV7-9, the J gene TRBJ1-5; D gene unclear. V shed 3 bases and J shed 5 bases, with 5 bases lying between them. Germline assignment: CDR1 SEHNR and CDR2 FQNEAQ (reference sequence). The CDR3 length is 12 residues.

The CDR3 region is CASSSGHTNTGELFF. CDR3 nucleotides: TGTGCCAGCAGCTCGGGACACACGAACACCGGGGAGCTGTTTTTT. This sequence joins TRBV9 and TRBJ2-2; D may be TRBD1 (6 bases). V shed 4 bases and J shed 0 bases, with 10 bases lying between them. Germline CDR1 reads SGDLS; CDR2 reads YYNGEE. This CDR3 contains 15 residues.

The rearrangement uses TRBV30 and TRBJ1-5; maybe TRBD1 (5 bases). Germline V gives CDR1 GTSNPN, CDR2 SVGIG (reference sequence). There are 15 residues in the CDR3. Trimming took 1 base from V and 4 from J, leaving 14 bases between them. Written as DNA, the CDR3 is TGTGCCTGGAGTGCTCCCGGGGGTTGGAATCAGCCCCAGCATTTT. This encodes CAWSAPGGWNQPQHF. The full variable domain, in which reference TRBV30 and TRBJ1-5 provide the parts outside the CDR3, is SQTIHQWPATLVQPVGSPLSLECTVEGTSNPNLYWYRQAAGRGLQLLFYSVGIGQISSEVPQNLSASRPQDRQFILSSKKLLLSDSGFYLCAWSAPGGWNQPQHFGDGTRLSIL.

The V gene is TRBV6-6, the J gene TRBJ2-7, with 9 bases that match TRBD2. In germline, CDR1 is MNHNY, CDR2 SVGAGI (reference sequence). The length of the CDR3 is 15 residues. V lost 7 bases, J lost 4 bases, and 11 bases stayed unmatched. The CDR3 DNA reads as TGTGCCAGCACCCCCCCGAGCGGGGGGTTATACGAGCAGTACTTC. It yields the protein CASTPPSGGLYEQYF.

This clone was observed once. The V gene is TRBV4-3, the J gene TRBJ2-1; D is unresolved. The CDR3 sequence is 13 residues long. CDR1 LGHNA and CDR2 YSLEER come from the germline V gene. V shed 0 bases and J shed 7 bases, with 7 bases lying between them. The CDR3, as DNA: TGCGCCAGCAGCCAAGATCGCGAAAATGAGCAGTTCTTC. The encoded protein is CASSQDRENEQFF.

The chain links TRBV27 to TRBJ2-7, with 10 bases matching TRBD1. The germline V gene has CDR1 MNHEY and CDR2 SMNVEV (reference sequence). After removal of 6 bases from V and 5 bases from J, the junction contained 13 bases not matched to a gene. The CDR3 is made up of 16 amino acids. CDR3 amino acids: CASSSGTGALRNEQYF. CDR3 DNA sequence: TGTGCCAGCAGCAGCGGGACAGGGGCTTTAAGGAACGAGCAGTACTTC.

The genes are TRBV27 and TRBJ1-6; 10 nucleotides line up with TRBD1. CDR1 and CDR2 (germline): MNHEY, SMNVEV (reference sequence). The CDR3 consists of 15 residues. V lost 5 bases to trimming and J lost 9 bases; unmatched junction nucleotides: 7. CDR3 amino acids: CASSIRDRGGSPLHF. The CDR3 nucleotides read TGTGCCAGCAGTATCCGGGACAGGGGAGGTTCACCCCTCCACTTT.

This chain connects TRBV27 to TRBJ1-6, with D uncertain. This CDR3 contains 14 residues. CDR1 is MNHEY, CDR2 SMNVEV, per germline (reference sequence). V dropped 6 bases and J dropped 11 bases, with 17 bases sitting between them. The CDR3 DNA follows: TGTGCCAGCAGCCCCGGCGGCCCCAAAACACCCCTCCACTTT. It codes for CASSPGGPKTPLHF.

The chain joins TRBV30 to TRBJ2-3, with 8 bases matching TRBD2. Germline V CDR1 and CDR2: GTSNPN, SVGIG (reference sequence). J was trimmed by 3 bases and V by 1 base; bases with no gene match: 3. The CDR3 is 14 amino acids. CDR3 nucleotide sequence: TGTGCCTGGAGTGACGGGGGGGAGACAGATACGCAGTATTTT. This encodes CAWSDGGETDTQYF. Full variable domain (missing parts from reference TRBV30 and TRBJ2-3): SQTIHQWPATLVQPVGSPLSLECTVEGTSNPNLYWYRQAAGRGLQLLFYSVGIGQISSEVPQNLSASRPQDRQFILSSKKLLLSDSGFYLCAWSDGGETDTQYFGPGTRLTVL.

In DNA form, the CDR3 reads TGTGCCAGCAGCCCGGCACAGGGGGCAAAGGGCTACACCTTC. Its protein is CASSPAQGAKGYTF. The V gene is TRBV9, the J gene TRBJ1-2; 9 bases are a match to TRBD1. Germline V CDR1 and CDR2: SGDLS, YYNGEE. The CDR3 sequence is 14 residues long. V lost 4 bases and J lost 8; bases outside the gene matches: 9.